The clone carrying this TCR beta chain turned up a few times. Its antigen is unidentified. This sample was taken from a study of post-analysis software for immune sequencing data. Unique molecular identifiers were present in the TCR beta cDNA libraries. TCRdb re-called the PCR reads through MiXCR, storing one row per CDR3 protein. The sample records roughly 540,000 distinct CDR3 sequences, about a third being singletons. Overall study results and limits: A handful of TRBV segments occurring more often in patients than controls included TRBV5-6, TRBV5-1 and TRBV20-1.

The J segment lost 2 bases and the V segment lost 4 bases, leaving 6 bases of the junction unmatched. The CDR3 spans 15 residues. Germline-derived CDR1 and CDR2 are SGHDN and FVKESK. V gene TRBV14 combines with J gene TRBJ2-5, with 8 bases matching TRBD2. The sample was blood. The sequence was collected from a girl under 18 with multiple sclerosis. CDR3 bases: TGTGCCAGCAGCCCGGGGACTAGACGGCAAGAGACCCAGTACTTC. Residues: CASSPGTRRQETQYF.